The T cell receptor (beta chain) described here comes from a study of blood T cell repertoires in COVID-19. Study-wide background: Nucleic acid was either cDNA or gDNA, and it came from T cells, B-cell-depleted T cells, or PBMCs.

Clones were sequenced by immunoSEQ multiplex PCR, and TCRdb holds only the in-frame ones, with some missing. The repertoire holds about 400,000 clones, 70% to 90% seen once, with 0.95% to 1.5% in the top ten. The CDR3 consists of 14 residues. CDR1 LGHNA and CDR2 YNFKEQ come from the germline V gene. V trimming: 1 base; J trimming: 8 bases; junction bases outside the gene matches: 4. The TCR originated in a man aged 35-49 years with acute or convalescent COVID-19. Input material: peripheral blood. The rearrangement links TRBV4-2 to TRBJ1-4, with 7 positions matching TRBD1. The CDR3 loop reads CASSQGQGGEKLFF. DNA for the CDR3: TGTGCCAGCAGCCAAGGACAGGGTGGGGAAAAACTGTTTTTT.